The sequence of this T cell receptor (beta chain) was determined in a study of regulatory T cells in long-lasting Graves disease (dated by TCRdb to the early 2020s). Regarding the complete study: Antithyroid drugs had been taken for less than 3 months by newly diagnosed Graves' disease patients. TCR sequencing covered about 13 persistent and 20 or so newly diagnosed Graves' disease patients, around 35 samples in total. The study was registered as a clinical trial and conducted in China. Persistent Graves' disease patients were compared with newly diagnosed Graves' disease patients by peripheral blood TCR sequencing and RNA sequencing. General conclusions and limits of the study: As a limitation, the authors acknowledged that the small sample size may reduce accuracy. More public clonotypes were shared among persistent patients (under 3,000) than among newly diagnosed patients (966). Only the TCR beta chain was sequenced and analyzed. Peripheral blood alone was examined, since thyroid tissue, which constituted the primary lesion, could not be accessed. Compared with newly diagnosed patients, persistent Graves' disease patients had lower TCR Shannon entropy and fewer highly expanded clones, which suggests clonal expansion.

Interpreted using the paper, the time point label stands for: newly diagnosed GD, antithyroid drugs for less than 3 months. For both TCR sequencing and RNA sequencing, RNA was extracted from PBMCs in TRIzol. Graves' disease was diagnosed according to American Thyroid Association guidelines. Recruitment of patients was carried out at an endocrinology department in Xi'an, China. Each patient gave roughly 10 milliliters of peripheral blood, collected in an EDTA anticoagulant tube. Ficoll Paque Plus density gradient separation was used to isolate PBMCs, and no additional T cell sorting was done. An Agilent 2100 Bioanalyzer and agarose gel were used to check RNA quality, while a NanoDrop 2000 measured RNA concentration. Libraries were made using multiplex PCR. The sequencer listed for this sample is Illumina HiSeq 4000. TCR beta libraries were built with iRepertoire HTBI primers and Arm-PCR amplification of CDR3 regions. Gel purification was performed on PCR products prior to sequencing. As for the authors' bioinformatics: Across samples, roughly 60 TRBV and 13 to 15 TRBJ segments were identified and used for gene usage analysis of CDR3 amino acid clonotypes. Filtered high-quality paired reads were merged into contigs using COPE and FqMerger. BLAST was used to align contigs to IMGT TRBV, TRBD and TRBJ reference genes, and CDR3 was defined according to IMGT. Any clonotype with a frequency above 0.1% was classified as a highly expanded clone. Shannon entropy was used to measure repertoire diversity, and the Gini coefficient was used to measure V-J evenness. Public clonotypes were defined as clonotypes shared by more than one individual. Clones were called with MiXCR by TCRdb after fastp trimmed the public reads at Q25, and only in-frame beta chains were retained. Under each unique CDR3 protein, matching rows form one entry showing the most common genes and DNA. In this record, the V and J calls reflect TCRdb's handling and not the investigators' own analysis. Across this sample there are roughly 250,000 distinct CDR3 sequences, with around 18% seen only once. The ten top clones hold about 15% of the sample.

As for this clonotype: Its target antigen remains unknown. A much larger clone differs from this one at a single base, so this may be a read error.

This sample was also put to use in a study of T cells in Graves' hyperthyroidism and ophthalmopathy. The second paper states: A patient counted as having stable Graves' hyperthyroidism if no progression to ophthalmopathy occurred over 18 months of follow-up. Hyperthyroidism patients were newly diagnosed, with disease duration under 2 months, and aged 18 to 65 years. The study excluded patients with uncontrolled infections, other autoimmune diseases, pregnancy or lactation. Clinical symptoms, serum thyroxine and TRAb, thyroid ultrasound, and orbital computed tomography formed the basis for the diagnoses. A first-round RT-PCR of the TCR CDR3 used the HTBI primer set with the Qiagen OneStep RT-PCR kit. Blood samples also contained most of the expanded thyroid clonotypes (frequency above 0.001), which suggests that blood repertoires may reflect thyroid immune responses. In cross-validation, a model built on a 13 V-J signature told ophthalmopathy apart from stable hyperthyroidism with about 90% sensitivity and approximately 84% specificity, and in testing the same model reached 80%/75%. In validation, the model predicted progression to ophthalmopathy a median of roughly six months before onset, with about 71% sensitivity and about 72% specificity. A discovery cohort of about a hundred patients, approximately 45 with Graves' ophthalmopathy and approximately 60 with stable Graves' hyperthyroidism, was used to find distinguishing TCR V-J signatures. An independent validation cohort of 18 to 20 hyperthyroidism patients and about 16 patients who later progressed to ophthalmopathy tested prospective prediction of ophthalmopathy. The roughly 99 discovery patients were divided at random into training and test sets in a 7:3 ratio. In addition, the study compared T-cell repertoires in thyroid tissue and in blood from six Graves' hyperthyroidism patients. After sampling, hyperthyroidism patients received methimazole starting at 30 mg daily, and ophthalmopathy patients received high-dose intravenous methylprednisolone. A second multiplex PCR round built the libraries, followed by size selection and purification. Sequencing of the libraries was done on an Illumina HiSeq2000 using paired-end 100 bp reads. SOAPnuke was used to process the raw data, with reads discarded if the reads contained adapters or uncalled bases, had a mean Phred below 15, or lacked an exact constant-primer or identifier match. High-quality paired reads were merged with COPE v1.2.5, and unique nucleotide sequences were defined as clonotypes. MiTCR v1.1 was used to align clonotypes to the IMGT TRBV, TRBD and TRBJ reference segments. Only V-J combinations with frequency above 0.0001, covering about 99% of repertoires, were analysed. A TCS score was defined as the ratio between F50 (clonal expansion) and ExV (chaos), using BLOSUM62-based TCRdist between CDR3 peptides within each V-J. Welch's t-statistics and random forest reduced fewer than 550 V-J features to 13, which were used in a naive Bayes classifier (R e1071). Sample size was not statistically predetermined, and blinding of investigators to group allocation was not performed. According to the paper, TCR Vbeta CDR3 sequencing was carried out on more than 120 peripheral blood samples, which came from around 43 ophthalmopathy, around 75 hyperthyroidism and roughly 17 progressor patients.

Sequencing used peripheral blood mononuclear cells (PBMCs), obtained at new diagnosis, from a patient treated with antithyroid drugs. This TCR was recovered from a woman in her twenties or thirties with Graves disease. Donor details come from another sample of the same person, matched by shared clones.

The DNA sequence reads TGTGCCAGCAGCTTAGCGCGGGGATATGGCTCCTACGAGCAGCACTTC. It is translated as CASSLARGYGSYEQHF. The chain couples TRBV7-9 to TRBJ2-7, and TRBD2 may be the D gene, going by 6 matching bases. The CDR3 measures 16 amino acids from cysteine to phenylalanine. Just the 48-base CDR3 DNA is kept, in frame starting at base 1. CDR1 and CDR2 are drawn from the germline V gene (reference sequence): SEHNR, FQNEAQ.